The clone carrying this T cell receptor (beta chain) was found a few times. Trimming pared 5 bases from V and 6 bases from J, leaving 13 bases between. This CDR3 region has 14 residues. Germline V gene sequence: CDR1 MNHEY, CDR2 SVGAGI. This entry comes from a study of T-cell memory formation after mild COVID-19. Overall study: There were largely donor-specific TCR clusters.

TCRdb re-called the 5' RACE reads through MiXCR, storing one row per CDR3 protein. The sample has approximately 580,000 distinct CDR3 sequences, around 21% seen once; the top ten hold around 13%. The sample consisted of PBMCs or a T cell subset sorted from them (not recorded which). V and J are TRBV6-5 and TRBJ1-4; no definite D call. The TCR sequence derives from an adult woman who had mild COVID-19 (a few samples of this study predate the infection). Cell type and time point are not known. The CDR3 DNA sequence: TGTGCCAGCAGTACCGGCGGACCTGATGAAAAACTGTTTTTT. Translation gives CASSTGGPDEKLFF.